A selection of T cell receptor beta chains follows, all from one sample in a study. TCRdb re-called the 5' RACE reads with MiXCR, one entry per CDR3 protein. The table has tens of thousands of distinct CDR3 sequences, around 20% seen once; the top ten hold approximately 4.1%. What was sequenced was Tregs sorted from blood. These receptors originate from a female donor with breast cancer. Both conserved end residues are part of each CDR3. Fields, in order: V gene, D gene, clone size, J gene, CDR3 DNA, CDR3 protein. A D gene is named only where the DNA matches it firmly. The listing skips clone size in some rows; elsewhere it reads once, few, many or a size class.

TRBV7-9	TRBD2	-	TRBJ2-5	TGTGCCAGCAGCCCCTTTCTAGCGGGACAAGAGACCCAGTACTTC	CASSPFLAGQETQYF
TRBV2	-	-	TRBJ1-6	TGTGCCAGCAGTGCCGCGGGGTGGCGTAATTCACCCCTCCACTTT	CASSAAGWRNSPLHF
TRBV30	-	-	TRBJ2-3	TGTGCCTGGAGACAGATCGAGCGGTTGGCAGATACGCAGTATTTT	CAWRQIERLADTQYF
TRBV2	-	few	TRBJ2-5	TGTGCCAGCAGTGAGACAGCGCTTTTCGAGACCCAGTACTTC	CASSETALFETQYF
TRBV30	-	-	TRBJ2-2	TGTGCCTGGAAAGGCACCGGGGGGCTGTTTTTT	CAWKGTGGLFF
TRBV12-3/TRBV12-4	-	few	TRBJ1-1	TGTGCCAGCAGTTTAACTGCAGGGGCCTCTGAAGCTTCCTTT	CASSLTAGASEASF
TRBV7-6	-	few	TRBJ1-1	TGTGCCAGCAGCTTAGCGCCCGGTAATGGGGCTTTCTTT	CASSLAPGNGAFF
TRBV20-1	-	few	TRBJ2-7	TGCAGTGCTAGGCTCGGAGGCCCCAGCTCCTACGAGCAGTACTTC	CSARLGGPSSYEQYF
TRBV20-1	-	few	TRBJ1-5	TGCAGTGCTATAAATAGCAATCAGCCCCAGCATTTT	CSAINSNQPQHF
TRBV20-1	TRBD2	many	TRBJ2-7	TGCAGTGCTAGCGGGGGGACCTACGAGCAGTACTTC	CSASGGTYEQYF
TRBV29-1	TRBD2	many	TRBJ2-7	TGCAGCGTTGAAGATCCGGGGGGTAGCTCCTACGAGCAGTACTTC	CSVEDPGGSSYEQYF
TRBV20-1	-	-	TRBJ2-1	TGCAGTGCTCTCGACGTGGGGAAGTCCTACAATGAGCAGTTCTTC	CSALDVGKSYNEQFF
TRBV5-1	-	-	TRBJ1-3	TGCGCCAGCAGCCAGGGAGCTGGAAACACCATATATTTT	CASSQGAGNTIYF
TRBV5-1	-	few	TRBJ2-5	TGCGCCAGCAGCTTGGGACAGACAGCCCTCGAGACCCAGTACTTC	CASSLGQTALETQYF
TRBV4-1	-	-	TRBJ1-1	TGCGCCAGCAGCCTCGAGCGGACGCTCCGCACTGAAGCTTTCTTT	CASSLERTLRTEAFF
TRBV6-4	TRBD1	-	TRBJ1-2	TGTGCCGGCAGTGCCCACGGAGGGACAGGGAGTGGCTACACCTTC	CAGSAHGGTGSGYTF
TRBV28	TRBD2	many	TRBJ2-7	TGTGCCAGCACCCCCGGGACTAGCGGCTACGAGCAGTACTTC	CASTPGTSGYEQYF
TRBV7-2	TRBD2	few	TRBJ2-5	TGTGCCAGCAGCCGTAGGGCGGGGGGAGAGACCCAGTACTTC	CASSRRAGGETQYF
TRBV25-1	TRBD2	-	TRBJ2-5	TGTGCCAGCGCCCGACTAGCGGGAGAGCAAGAGACCCAGTACTTC	CASARLAGEQETQYF
TRBV20-1	-	few	TRBJ1-2	TGCAGTGCTAGTCGGGCAGGCTATGGCTACACCTTC	CSASRAGYGYTF
TRBV12-3/TRBV12-4	TRBD1	many	TRBJ2-1	TGTGCCAGCACGACAGGGGGCGATGAGCAGTTCTTC	CASTTGGDEQFF
TRBV5-1	TRBD2	many	TRBJ2-1	TGCGCCAGCAGCTTGGGGGGGGGACTAGTGGATGAGCAGTTCTTC	CASSLGGGLVDEQFF
TRBV13	-	once	TRBJ2-2	TGTGCCAGCAGCTTAGTGGGCATCGGGGAGCTGTTTTTT	CASSLVGIGELFF
TRBV27	-	many	TRBJ2-7	TGTGCCAGCAGTTTCTCAACCCCCTACGAGCAGTACTTC	CASSFSTPYEQYF
TRBV29-1	TRBD1	-	TRBJ2-1	TGCAGCGGATTGGCCCCTACAGGGGGCGGGTATGAGCAGTTCTTC	CSGLAPTGGGYEQFF
TRBV4-1	TRBD2	-	TRBJ2-1	TGCGCCAGCAGCCAACTAGCGGGTGGCTCCTACAATGAGCAGTTCTTC	CASSQLAGGSYNEQFF
TRBV15	TRBD2	-	TRBJ2-1	TGTGCCACCAGCAGAGGGGGGGGCTACAATGAGCAGTTCTTC	CATSRGGGYNEQFF
TRBV7-8	TRBD1	few	TRBJ2-2	TGTGCCAGCAGCTTAATTGTTTTCGGGACAGGGACCGGGGAGCTGTTTTTT	CASSLIVFGTGTGELFF
TRBV7-9	-	-	TRBJ1-6	TGTGCCAGCAGCTTAAACAGGGACTCACCCCTCCACTTT	CASSLNRDSPLHF
TRBV30	TRBD2	many	TRBJ2-1	TGTGCCTGGAGTTTTAGCGGGGGAAGCTGGGGTGAGCAGTTCTTC	CAWSFSGGSWGEQFF
TRBV15	-	few	TRBJ2-7	TGTGCCACCAGCAGAGGACAGGACGAAATATACGAGCAGTACTTC	CATSRGQDEIYEQYF
TRBV15	-	-	TRBJ2-1	TGTGCCACCAGCAGAGAACGTCCGGGACACCGCTACTATGAGCAGTTCTTC	CATSRERPGHRYYEQFF
TRBV6-1	TRBD2	-	TRBJ2-1	TGTGCCAGCCGGGGCGGGAGGAGGTACTCCTACAATGAGCAGCTCTTC	CASRGGRRYSYNEQLF
TRBV29-1	-	-	TRBJ2-7	TGCAGCGTTGAAGATCGGGAGACTAGAAACGAGCAGTACTTC	CSVEDRETRNEQYF
TRBV20-1	-	-	TRBJ2-1	TGCAGTGCTAGGCGGTTAGAGACAGCCGGTGAGCAGTTCTTC	CSARRLETAGEQFF
TRBV9	-	many	TRBJ2-5	TGTGCCAGCAGCGCCGGTTTTCAAGAGACCCAGTACTTC	CASSAGFQETQYF